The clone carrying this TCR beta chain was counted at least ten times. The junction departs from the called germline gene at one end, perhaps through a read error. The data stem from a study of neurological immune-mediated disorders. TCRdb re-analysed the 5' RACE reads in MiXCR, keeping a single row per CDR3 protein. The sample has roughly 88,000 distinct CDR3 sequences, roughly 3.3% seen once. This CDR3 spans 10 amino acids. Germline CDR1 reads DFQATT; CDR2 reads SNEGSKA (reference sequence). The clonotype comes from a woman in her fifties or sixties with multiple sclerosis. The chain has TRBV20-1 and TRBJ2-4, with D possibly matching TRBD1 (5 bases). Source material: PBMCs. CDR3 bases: TGCAGTGCTAGTTGGGGCGCGACGGACTTC. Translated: CSASWGATDF.